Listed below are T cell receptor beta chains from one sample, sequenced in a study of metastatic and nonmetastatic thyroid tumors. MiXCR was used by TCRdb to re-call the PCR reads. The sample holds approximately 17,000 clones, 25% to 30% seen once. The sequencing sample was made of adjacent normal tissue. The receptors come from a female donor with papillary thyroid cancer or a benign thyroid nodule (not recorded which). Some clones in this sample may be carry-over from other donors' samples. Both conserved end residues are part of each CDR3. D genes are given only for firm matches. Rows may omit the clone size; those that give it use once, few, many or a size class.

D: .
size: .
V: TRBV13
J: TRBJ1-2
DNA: TGTGCCAGCAGCTTAGGGGGAACCGGAGGGAATGGCTACACCTTC
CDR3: CASSLGGTGGNGYTF

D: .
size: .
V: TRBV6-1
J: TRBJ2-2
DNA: TGTGCCAGCAGTGCACAGCGTGGCACCGGGGAGCTGTTTTTT
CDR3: CASSAQRGTGELFF

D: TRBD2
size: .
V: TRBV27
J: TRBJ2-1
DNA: TGTGCCAGCGGGGGGGCGGGAGGGCTAAGGGATGAGCAGTTCTTC
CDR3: CASGGAGGLRDEQFF

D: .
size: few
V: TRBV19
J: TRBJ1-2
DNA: TGTGCCAGTAGTATAGATACGAACACCTACTATGGCTACACCTTC
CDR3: CASSIDTNTYYGYTF

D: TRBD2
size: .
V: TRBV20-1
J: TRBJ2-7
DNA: TGCAGTGCTAGAGATCGGGGACTAGCGGACTACGAGCAGTACTTC
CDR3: CSARDRGLADYEQYF

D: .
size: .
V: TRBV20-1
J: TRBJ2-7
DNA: TGCAGTGCTCGACAGGATTACGAGCAGTACTTC
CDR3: CSARQDYEQYF

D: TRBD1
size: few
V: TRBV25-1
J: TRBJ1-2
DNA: TGTGCCAGCAGTCCAACAGGGGGTCATGGCTACACCTTC
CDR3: CASSPTGGHGYTF

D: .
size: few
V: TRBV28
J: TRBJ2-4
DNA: TGTGCCAGCAGTTTAGCGGGGAGAGGGAACATTCAGTACTTC
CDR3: CASSLAGRGNIQYF

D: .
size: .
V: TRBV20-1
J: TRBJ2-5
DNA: TGCAGTGCTAGTGTGGGGACGGGACAAGAGACCCAGTACTTC
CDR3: CSASVGTGQETQYF

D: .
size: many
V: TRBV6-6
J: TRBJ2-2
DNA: TGTGCAAGCTATACCCTAAGGATGGACACCAGAAACACCGGGGAGCTGTTTTTT
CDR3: CASYTLRMDTRNTGELFF

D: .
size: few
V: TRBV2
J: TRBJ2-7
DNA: TGTGCCAGCAGCCAGACACACTACGAGCAGTACTTC
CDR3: CASSQTHYEQYF

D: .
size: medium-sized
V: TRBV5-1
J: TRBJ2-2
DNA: TGCGCCAGCAGGGAACAGGGTAACACCGGGGAGCTGTTTTTT
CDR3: CASREQGNTGELFF

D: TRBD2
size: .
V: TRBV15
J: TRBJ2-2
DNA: TGTGCCACCAGCAGAGAGCGGGCAGCGGGAGGGTACCCCAAGAACACCGGGGAGCTGTTTTTT
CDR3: CATSRERAAGGYPKNTGELFF